This T cell receptor beta chain originates from a study of identifying expanded T cells in peripheral blood. Study-wide results and limits: Variance in clone template counts between two-week samples significantly increased with total template count across all healthy donors.

To note about this clone: Its antigen is unidentified.

The method was immunoSEQ multiplex PCR; TCRdb's version includes in-frame clones alone and lacks a portion of them. The sample shows about 100,000 clones, over 75% of them seen only once. The CDR3 runs 14 residues. The ends were cut back, 5 bases at V and 6 bases at J, with 13 bases in the middle. Germline V lookup: CDR1 MNHEY, CDR2 SVGAGI. No infections or other immune events were documented during collection. The sequence was collected from a person aged 18 to 75 in good health. This sequence joins TRBV6-5 and TRBJ2-2; a weak D match, TRBD2 (6 bases). Input material: blood. CDR3 region: CASSRTGGSGELFF. The CDR3 DNA is TGTGCCAGCAGTCGGACTGGGGGGTCCGGGGAGCTGTTTTTT.